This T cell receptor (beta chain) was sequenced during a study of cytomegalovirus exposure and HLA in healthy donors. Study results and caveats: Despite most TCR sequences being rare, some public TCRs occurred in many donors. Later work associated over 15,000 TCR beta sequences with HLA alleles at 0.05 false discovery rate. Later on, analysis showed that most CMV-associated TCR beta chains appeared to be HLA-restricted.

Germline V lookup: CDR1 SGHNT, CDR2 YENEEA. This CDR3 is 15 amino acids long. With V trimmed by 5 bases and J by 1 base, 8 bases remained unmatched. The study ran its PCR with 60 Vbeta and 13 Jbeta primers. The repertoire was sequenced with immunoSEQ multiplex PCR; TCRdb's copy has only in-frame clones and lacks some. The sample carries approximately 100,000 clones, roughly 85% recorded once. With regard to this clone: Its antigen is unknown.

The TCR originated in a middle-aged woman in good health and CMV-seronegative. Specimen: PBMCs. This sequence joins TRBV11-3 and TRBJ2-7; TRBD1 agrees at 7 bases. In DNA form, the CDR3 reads TGTGCCAGCAGCGTTAGGGACAGTTCATCCTACGAGCAGTACTTC. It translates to CASSVRDSSSYEQYF.